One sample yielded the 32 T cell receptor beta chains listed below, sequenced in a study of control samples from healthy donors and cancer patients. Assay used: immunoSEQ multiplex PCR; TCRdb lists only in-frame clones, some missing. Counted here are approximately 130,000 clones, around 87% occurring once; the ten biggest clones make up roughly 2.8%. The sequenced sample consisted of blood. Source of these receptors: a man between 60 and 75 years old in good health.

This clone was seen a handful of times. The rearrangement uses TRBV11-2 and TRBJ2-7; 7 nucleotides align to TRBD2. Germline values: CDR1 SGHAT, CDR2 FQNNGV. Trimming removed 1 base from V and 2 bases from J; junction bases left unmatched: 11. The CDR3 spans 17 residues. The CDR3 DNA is TGTGCCAGCAGCTTAGCGCGAGAGAGCGGGGTGACCTACGAGCAGTACTTC. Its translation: CASSLARESGVTYEQYF.

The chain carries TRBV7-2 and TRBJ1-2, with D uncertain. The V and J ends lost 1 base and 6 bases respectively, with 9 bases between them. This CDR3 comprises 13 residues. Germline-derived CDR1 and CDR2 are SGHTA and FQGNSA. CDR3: CASSLEGLDGYTF. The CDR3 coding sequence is TGTGCCAGCAGCTTAGAGGGCTTGGATGGCTACACCTTC.

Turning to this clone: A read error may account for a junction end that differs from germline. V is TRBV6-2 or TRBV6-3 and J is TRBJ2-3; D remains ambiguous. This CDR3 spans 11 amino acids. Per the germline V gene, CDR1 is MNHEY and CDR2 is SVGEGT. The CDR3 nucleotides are TGTGCCAGCAGTCAGAATGCACACCCTGATTTT. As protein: CASSQNAHPDF.

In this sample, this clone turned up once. The CDR3 DNA reads as TGTGCCAGCAGCCCTAAACCCGTGGTATCCGGGGAGCTGTTTTTT. It yields the protein CASSPKPVVSGELFF. This chain joins TRBV13 and TRBJ2-2; D gene ambiguous. V was cut by 5 bases and J by 6 bases, with 16 bases left in between. CDR3 length: 15 residues. The germline gives CDR1 PRHDT, CDR2 FYEKMQ (reference sequence).

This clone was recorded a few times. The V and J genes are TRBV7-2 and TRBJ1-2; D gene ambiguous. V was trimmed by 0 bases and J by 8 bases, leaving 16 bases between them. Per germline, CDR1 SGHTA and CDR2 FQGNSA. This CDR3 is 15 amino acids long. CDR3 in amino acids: CASSLASVGAGGYTF. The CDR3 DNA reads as TGTGCCAGCAGCTTAGCGTCTGTGGGAGCGGGGGGCTACACCTTC.

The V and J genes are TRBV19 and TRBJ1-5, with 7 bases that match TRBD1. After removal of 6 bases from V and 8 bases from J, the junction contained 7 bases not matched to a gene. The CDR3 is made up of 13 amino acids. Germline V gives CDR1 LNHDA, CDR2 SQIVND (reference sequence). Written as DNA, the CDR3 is TGTGCCAGTAGCTCCTACAGGGGTGAGCCCCAGCATTTT. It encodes CASSSYRGEPQHF. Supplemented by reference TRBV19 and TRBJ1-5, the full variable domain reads DGGITQSPKYLFRKEGQNVTLSCEQNLNHDAMYWYRQDPGQGLRLIYYSQIVNDFQKGDIAEGYSVSREKKESFPLTVTSAQKNPTAFYLCASSSYRGEPQHFGDGTRLSIL.

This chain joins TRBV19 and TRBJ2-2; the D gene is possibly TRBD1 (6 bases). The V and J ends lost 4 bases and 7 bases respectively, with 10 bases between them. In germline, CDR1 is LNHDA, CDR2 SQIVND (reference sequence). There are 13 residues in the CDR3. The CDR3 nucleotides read TGTGCCAGTAGTACCCCAGGGGTCGGGGAGCTGTTTTTT. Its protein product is CASSTPGVGELFF.

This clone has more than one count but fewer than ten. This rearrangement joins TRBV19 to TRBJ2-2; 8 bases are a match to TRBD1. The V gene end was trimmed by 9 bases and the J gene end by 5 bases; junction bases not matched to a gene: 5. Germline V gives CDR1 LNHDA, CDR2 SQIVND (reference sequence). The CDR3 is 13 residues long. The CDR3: CASGTGLTGELFF. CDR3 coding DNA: TGTGCCAGCGGGACAGGATTAACCGGGGAGCTGTTTTTT.

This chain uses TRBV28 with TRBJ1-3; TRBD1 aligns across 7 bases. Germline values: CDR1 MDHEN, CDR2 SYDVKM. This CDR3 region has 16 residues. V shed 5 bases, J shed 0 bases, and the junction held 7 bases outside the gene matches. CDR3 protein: CASSHGTASSGNTIYF. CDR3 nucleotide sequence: TGTGCCAGCAGTCACGGGACAGCAAGCTCTGGAAACACCATATATTTT.

DNA of the CDR3: TGTGCCAGCAGTGAATCGCTCACTAGCGGAGACACAGATACGCAGTATTTT. Residues: CASSESLTSGDTDTQYF. The chain links TRBV6-1 to TRBJ2-3; 8 positions match TRBD2. This CDR3 is built from 17 residues. V dropped 2 bases and J dropped 2; count of bases not matched to a gene: 9. Germline-derived CDR1 and CDR2 are MNHNS and SASEGT.

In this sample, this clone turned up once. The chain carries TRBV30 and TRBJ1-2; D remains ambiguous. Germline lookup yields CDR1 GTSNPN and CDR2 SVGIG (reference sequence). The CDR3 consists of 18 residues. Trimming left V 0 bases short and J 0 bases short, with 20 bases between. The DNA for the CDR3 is TGTGCCTGGAGTGTATATCCCCTCTCAAGGGAATCTAACTATGGCTACACCTTC. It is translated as CAWSVYPLSRESNYGYTF.

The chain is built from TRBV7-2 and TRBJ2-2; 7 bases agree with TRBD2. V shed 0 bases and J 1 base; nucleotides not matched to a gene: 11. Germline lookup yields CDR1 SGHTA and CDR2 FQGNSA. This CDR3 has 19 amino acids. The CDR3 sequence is CASSLAIWVSGVNTGELFF. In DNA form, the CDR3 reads TGTGCCAGCAGCTTAGCCATCTGGGTCAGCGGGGTGAACACCGGGGAGCTGTTTTTT.

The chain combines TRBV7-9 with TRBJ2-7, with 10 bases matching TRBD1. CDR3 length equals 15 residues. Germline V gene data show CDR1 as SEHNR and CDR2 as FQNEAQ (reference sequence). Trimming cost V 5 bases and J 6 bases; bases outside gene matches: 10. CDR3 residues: CASSEPGQGTSEQYF. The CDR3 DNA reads TGTGCCAGCAGCGAACCGGGACAGGGGACTAGCGAGCAGTACTTC.

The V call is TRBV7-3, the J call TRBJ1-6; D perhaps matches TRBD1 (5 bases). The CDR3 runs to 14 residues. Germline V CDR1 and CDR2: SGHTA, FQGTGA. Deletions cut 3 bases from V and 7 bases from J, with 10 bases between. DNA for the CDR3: TGTGCCAGCAGCTTTACCCCAGGGAATTCACCCCTCCACTTT. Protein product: CASSFTPGNSPLHF. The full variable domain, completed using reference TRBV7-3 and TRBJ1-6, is GAGVSQTPSNKVTEKGKYVELRCDPISGHTALYWYRQSLGQGPEFLIYFQGTGAADDSGLPNDRFFAVRPEGSVSTLKIQRTERGDSAVYLCASSFTPGNSPLHFGNGTRLTVT.

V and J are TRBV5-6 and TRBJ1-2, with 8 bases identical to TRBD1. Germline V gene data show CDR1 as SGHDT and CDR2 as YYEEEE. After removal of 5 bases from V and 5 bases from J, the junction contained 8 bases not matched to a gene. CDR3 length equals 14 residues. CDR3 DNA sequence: TGTGCCAGCAGGAGAAGGACAGGGCCATATGGCTACACCTTC. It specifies CASRRRTGPYGYTF. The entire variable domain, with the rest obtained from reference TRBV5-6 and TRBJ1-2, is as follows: DAGVTQSPTHLIKTRGQQVTLRCSPKSGHDTVSWYQQALGQGPQFIFQYYEEEERQRGNFPDRFSGHQFPNYSSELNVNALLLGDSALYLCASRRRTGPYGYTFGSGTRLTVV.

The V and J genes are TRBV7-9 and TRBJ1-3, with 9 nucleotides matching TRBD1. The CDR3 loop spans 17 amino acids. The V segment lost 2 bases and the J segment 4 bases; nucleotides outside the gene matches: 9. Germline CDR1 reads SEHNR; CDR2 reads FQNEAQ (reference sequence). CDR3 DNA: TGTGCCAGCAGCTTACCGGGTGGACAGGGGCTCGGAAACACCATATATTTT. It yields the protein CASSLPGGQGLGNTIYF.

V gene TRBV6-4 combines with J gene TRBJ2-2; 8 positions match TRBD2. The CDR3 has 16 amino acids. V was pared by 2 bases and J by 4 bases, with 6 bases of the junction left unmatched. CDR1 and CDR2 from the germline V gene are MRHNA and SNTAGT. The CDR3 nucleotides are TGTGCCAGCAGTGACACGGGGGGGCGACGCACCGGGGAGCTGTTTTTT. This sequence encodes CASSDTGGRRTGELFF.

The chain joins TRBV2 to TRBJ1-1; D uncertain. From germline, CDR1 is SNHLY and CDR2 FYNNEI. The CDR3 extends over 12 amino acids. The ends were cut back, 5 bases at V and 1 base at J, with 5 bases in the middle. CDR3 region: CASSPGNTEAFF. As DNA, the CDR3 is TGTGCCAGCAGTCCCGGGAACACTGAAGCTTTCTTT.

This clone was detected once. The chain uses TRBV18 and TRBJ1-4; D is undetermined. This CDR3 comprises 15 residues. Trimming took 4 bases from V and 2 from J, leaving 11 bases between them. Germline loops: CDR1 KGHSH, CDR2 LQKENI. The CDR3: CASSLPGRTNEKLFF. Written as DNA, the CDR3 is TGTGCCAGCTCACTACCGGGAAGGACTAATGAAAAACTGTTTTTT.

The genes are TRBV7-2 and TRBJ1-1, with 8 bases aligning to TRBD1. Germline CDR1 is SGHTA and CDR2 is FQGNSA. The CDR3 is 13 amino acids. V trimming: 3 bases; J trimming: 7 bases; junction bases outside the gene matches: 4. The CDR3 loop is CASSFRTGLEAFF. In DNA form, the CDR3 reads TGTGCCAGCAGCTTCAGGACAGGGCTTGAAGCTTTCTTT.

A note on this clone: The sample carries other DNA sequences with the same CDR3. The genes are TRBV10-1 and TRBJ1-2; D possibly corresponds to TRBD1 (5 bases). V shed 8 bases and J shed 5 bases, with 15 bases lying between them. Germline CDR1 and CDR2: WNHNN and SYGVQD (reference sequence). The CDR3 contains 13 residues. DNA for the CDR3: TGCGCCAGCTCCAGGGAATATGGGTATGGCTACACCTTC. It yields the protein CASSREYGYGYTF.

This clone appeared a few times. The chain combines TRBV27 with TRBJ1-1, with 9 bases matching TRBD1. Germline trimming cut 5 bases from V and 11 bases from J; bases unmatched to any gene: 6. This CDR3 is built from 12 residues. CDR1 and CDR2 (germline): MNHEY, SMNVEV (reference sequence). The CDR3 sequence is CASSPTGGRAFF. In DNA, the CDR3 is TGTGCCAGCAGTCCAACAGGGGGCAGGGCTTTCTTT.

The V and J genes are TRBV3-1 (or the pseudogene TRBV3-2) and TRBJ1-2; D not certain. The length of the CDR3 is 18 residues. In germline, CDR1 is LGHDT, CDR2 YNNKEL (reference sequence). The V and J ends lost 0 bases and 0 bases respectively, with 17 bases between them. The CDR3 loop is CASSQDQASVGSNYGYTF. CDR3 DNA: TGTGCCAGCAGCCAAGATCAGGCCAGCGTGGGCTCTAACTATGGCTACACCTTC.

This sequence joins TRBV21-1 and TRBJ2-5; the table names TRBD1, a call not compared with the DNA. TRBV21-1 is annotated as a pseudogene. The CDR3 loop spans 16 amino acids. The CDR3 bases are TGTGCCAGCAGCAAACCCGGCAGGGTCACGAGAGAGACCCAGTACTTC. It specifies CASSKPGRVTRETQYF.

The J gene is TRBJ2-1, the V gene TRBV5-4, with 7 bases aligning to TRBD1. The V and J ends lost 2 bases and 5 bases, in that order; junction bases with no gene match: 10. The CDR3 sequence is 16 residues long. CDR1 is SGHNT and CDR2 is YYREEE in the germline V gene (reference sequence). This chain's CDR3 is CASSFNDRVSHNEQFF. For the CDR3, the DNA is TGTGCCAGCAGCTTCAACGACAGGGTATCCCACAATGAGCAGTTCTTC.

The CDR3 DNA reads as TGTGCCTGGAGTTTAAAGGCGGGTTCCTACGAGCAGTACTTC. The encoded protein is CAWSLKAGSYEQYF. This rearrangement joins TRBV30 to TRBJ2-7, with D possibly being TRBD2 (5 bases). V was cut by 2 bases and J by 1 base, with 12 bases left in between. Germline V CDR1 and CDR2: GTSNPN, SVGIG (reference sequence). The CDR3 sequence is 14 residues long.

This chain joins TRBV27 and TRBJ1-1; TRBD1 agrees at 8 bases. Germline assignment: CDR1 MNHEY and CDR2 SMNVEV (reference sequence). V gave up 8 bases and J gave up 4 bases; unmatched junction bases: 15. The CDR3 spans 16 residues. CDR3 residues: CASSRAGGRMGTEAFF. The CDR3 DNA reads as TGTGCCAGCTCTCGGGCAGGGGGCAGAATGGGCACTGAAGCTTTCTTT.

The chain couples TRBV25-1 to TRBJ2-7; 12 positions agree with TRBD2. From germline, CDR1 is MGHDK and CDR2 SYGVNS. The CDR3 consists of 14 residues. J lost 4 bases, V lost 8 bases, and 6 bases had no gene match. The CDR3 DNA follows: TGTGCCAGCGTAGCTAGCGGGGGGGCGTACGAGCAGTACTTC. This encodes CASVASGGAYEQYF.

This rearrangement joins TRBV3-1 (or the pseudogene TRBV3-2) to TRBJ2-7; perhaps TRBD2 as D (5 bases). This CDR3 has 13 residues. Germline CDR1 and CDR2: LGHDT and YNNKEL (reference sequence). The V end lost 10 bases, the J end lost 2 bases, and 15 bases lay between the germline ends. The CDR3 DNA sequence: TGTGCCACTCTTAGAGGGTCCCCCTACGAGCAGTACTTC. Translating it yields CATLRGSPYEQYF.

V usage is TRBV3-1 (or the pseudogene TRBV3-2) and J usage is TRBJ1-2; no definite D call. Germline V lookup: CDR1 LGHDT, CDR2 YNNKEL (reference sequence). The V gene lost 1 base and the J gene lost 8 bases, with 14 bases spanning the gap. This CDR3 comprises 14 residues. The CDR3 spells CASSQGLKGRGYTF. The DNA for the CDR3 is TGTGCCAGCAGCCAAGGCTTGAAGGGCCGGGGCTACACCTTC.

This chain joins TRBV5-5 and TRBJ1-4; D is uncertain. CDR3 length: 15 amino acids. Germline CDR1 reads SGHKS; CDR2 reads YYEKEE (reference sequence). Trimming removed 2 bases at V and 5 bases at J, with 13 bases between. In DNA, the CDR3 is TGTGCCAGCAGCTTAGTCTCGACGGAGAATGAAAAACTGTTTTTT. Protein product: CASSLVSTENEKLFF.

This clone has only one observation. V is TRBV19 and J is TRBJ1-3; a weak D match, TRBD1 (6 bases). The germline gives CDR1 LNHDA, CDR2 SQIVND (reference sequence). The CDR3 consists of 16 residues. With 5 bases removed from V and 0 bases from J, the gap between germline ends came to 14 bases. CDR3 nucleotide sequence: TGTGCCAGTAGTGGACAGTTCCGATTCTCTGGAAACACCATATATTTT. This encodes CASSGQFRFSGNTIYF.